This TCR beta chain is from a study of blood T cells in healthy people across ages. A second PCR, run for about 6 to 11 cycles, used a sample-barcoded 5' primer plus a J-beta primer mix. Every sample gave at least 3 million paired-end reads containing CDR3. A single record per CDR3 protein comes from TCRdb applying MiXCR to the 5' RACE reads. The table has 1.5 million to 2 million distinct CDR3 sequences, approximately 28% seen once. CDR1 is SEHNR, CDR2 FQNEAQ, per germline (reference sequence). The CDR3 has 9 amino acids. On this clonotype: This could be a read error, since a much larger clone is one nucleotide away.

Donors were systemically healthy Caucasian individuals from Russia aged about 6 to 100 years. The rearrangement joins TRBV7-9 to TRBJ2-5, with TRBD2 as a possible D gene (6 bases). Material for sequencing was blood. This sequence originates from a woman younger than 45 in good health. The CDR3 loop reads CVSGQTQYF. The CDR3 coding sequence is TGTGTCAGCGGGCAGACCCAGTACTTC. The full variable domain, its missing parts supplied by reference TRBV7-9 and TRBJ2-5, is DTGVSQNPRHKITKRGQNVTFRCDPISEHNRLYWYRQTLGQGPEFLTYFQNEAQLEKSRLLSDRFSAERPKGSFSTLEIQRTEQGDSAMYLCVSGQTQYFGPGTRLLVL.